This T cell receptor (beta chain) is drawn from a study of CD8 T cells in Susac syndrome (dated by TCRdb to the late 2010s). Concerning the study at large: The study used repertoire sequencing to test whether antigen drove CD8+ T cell activation and differentiation in Susac syndrome.

Peripheral blood CD8+ and CD4+ T cells from healthy donors, Susac syndrome patients and multiple sclerosis patients were profiled by high-throughput TCR beta sequencing. Healthy donors were age- and sex-matched controls. Bulk CD8+ and CD4+ T cells were purified by magnetic negative isolation, while CD8+ TEMRA cells were enriched using FACS. Blood was drawn into EDTA tubes, processed within 24 hours, and PBMCs were isolated by density gradient centrifugation. PBMCs destined for TCR sequencing were cryopreserved in liquid nitrogen and later thawed in a 37 °C water bath. A purity of at least 90% was achieved for sorted or isolated CD4+, CD8+ and CD8+ TEMRA cells. Concerning this clonotype: There is no known antigen for this receptor. One base away there is no much larger clone; base qualities are not given.

RNA was extracted using the RNeasy kit, and roughly 0.5 to 1 microgram was reverse transcribed with random hexamers. The immunoSEQ multiplex PCR assay, which covers 54 Vbeta and 13 Jbeta segments, was used to amplify TCR beta CDR3 regions. To correct PCR amplification bias, a synthetic template baseline was used for both primer optimization and computational correction. The study's own analysis went as follows. Only productive sequences were kept, with reads annotated to V, D and J genes according to IMGT and analyzed in immunoSEQ Analyzer. Clonality was computed as one minus Shannon entropy normalized by log2 of the number of productive unique sequences. For each patient and control, public and private clones were evaluated among the 100 most prevalent clones. Clones were defined as Susac-specific when absent from the healthy and MS cohorts, from about 1,100 published viral clones and from other ImmuneACCESS disease sequences. The public reads were reanalyzed by TCRdb: fastp trimming at Q25, MiXCR alignment, in-frame beta chains only. Duplicate CDR3 protein sequences are folded into a single record with the most common DNA and genes. The authors' filters were not applied to this entry. This sample holds around 140,000 distinct CDR3 sequences; approximately 94% were observed only once. Jointly, the top ten make up about 0.076% of the sample.

CDR1 and CDR2, looked up from the germline V gene, are MDHEN and SYDVKM. The junction carries 10 bases between V and J, which are trimmed by 4 bases and 7 bases respectively. The CDR3 sequence holds 12 residues, the cysteine and phenylalanine included. Here the CDR3 DNA is all that survives: 36 bases in frame from base 1. Results the study describes overall, beyond this receptor: The number of individuals in the TCR sequencing and HLA analysis was acknowledged as relatively small.

Sequenced input: CD4+ T cells from PBMCs. The chain was built from TRBV28 and TRBJ1-1; the D gene identity is not certain. This clonotype was sampled from a human donor in good health. The sequenced DNA: TGTGCCAGCAGTTCCCTAGGGCTTGAAGCTTTCTTT. This codes for CASSSLGLEAFF.